These 28 T cell receptor beta chains originate from one sample sequenced in a study of Graves' ophthalmopathy and Graves' hyperthyroidism. RNA transcripts provided the template for amplifying TCR beta CDR3 regions. Investigators did first-round RT-PCR with HTBI primers, then second-round multiplex PCR. TCRdb recomputed calls from the multiplex PCR reads with MiXCR, one row per CDR3 protein. Counted here are approximately 700,000 distinct CDR3 sequences, 35% to 50% occurring once; the ten biggest clones make up roughly 46%. Sequencing was carried out using peripheral blood. These receptor sequences come from an adult man with Graves' ophthalmopathy.

A note on this clonotype: Its ends do not fully match the called genes, so a read error is possible. This chain joins TRBV7-9 and TRBJ1-1; D unresolved. Germline V lookup: CDR1 SEHNR, CDR2 FQNEAQ (reference sequence). There are 13 residues in the CDR3. DNA of the CDR3: TGTGCCAGCAGCTTAGCAGGGAACGCTGAAGCTTTCTTT. It specifies CASSLAGNAEAFF.

The chain combines TRBV14 with TRBJ1-6, with D unclear. CDR3 length: 13 amino acids. Germline loops: CDR1 SGHDN, CDR2 FVKESK. V lost 3 bases to trimming and J lost 8 bases, with 8 bases between them. This CDR3 reads CASSHTRDSPLHF. CDR3 DNA sequence: TGTGCCAGCAGCCACACAAGGGATTCACCCCTCCACTTT.

The genes are TRBV2 and TRBJ1-1, with TRBD1 identical over 8 bases. The germline gives CDR1 SNHLY, CDR2 FYNNEI. With V trimmed by 2 bases and J by 0 bases, 14 bases remained unmatched. This CDR3 has 19 residues. Here the CDR3 DNA reads TGTGCCAGCAGTGAACTTCGGTCTCAGGGGGCCCTCATGAACACTGAAGCTTTCTTT. This codes for CASSELRSQGALMNTEAFF.

Concerning this clonotype: Since a much larger clone is just one base distant, this may be a read error. This chain connects TRBV12-3 or TRBV12-4 to TRBJ2-7; 9 positions match TRBD2. This CDR3 is built from 14 residues. V was clipped by 3 bases and J by 7 bases; unmatched bases: 7. Here the CDR3 reads CASSLGGRVGEQYV. CDR3 in DNA: TGTGCCAGCAGTTTGGGCGGGAGGGTTGGTGAGCAGTACGTC.

The J gene is TRBJ2-7, the V gene TRBV12-3 or TRBV12-4; D may be TRBD1 (6 bases). The CDR3 totals 15 residues. Trimming left V 6 bases short and J 3 bases short, with 18 bases between. CDR3 sequence reads: CASSTSRTARYEQYF. The CDR3 DNA sequence: TGTGCCAGCAGCACTTCGAGGACAGCACGCTACGAGCAGTACTTC.

Only a few counts were recorded for this clonotype. V gene TRBV5-1 combines with J gene TRBJ2-5, with 7 bases identical to TRBD1. CDR1 is SGHRS, CDR2 YFSETQ, per germline. Germline trimming cut 3 bases from V and 5 bases from J; bases unmatched to any gene: 10. The CDR3 is 15 amino acids. As DNA, the CDR3 is TGCGCCAGCAGCTCGACGACAGGGCCTGGGGAGACCCAGTACTTC. Its translation is CASSSTTGPGETQYF.

The V gene is TRBV7-9, the J gene TRBJ2-3; 7 bases match TRBD2. The ends lost 0 bases at V and 4 bases at J; junction bases unmatched: 10. CDR1 SEHNR and CDR2 FQNEAQ come from the germline V gene (reference sequence). The CDR3 sequence is 17 residues long. In nucleotides, the CDR3 is TGTGCCAGCAGCTTAGCGGGCGGCGGGGGATTAGCAGATACGCAGTATTTT. Translated: CASSLAGGGGLADTQYF. Based on the CDR3 plus reference TRBV7-9 and TRBJ2-3, the full variable domain is DTGVSQNPRHKITKRGQNVTFRCDPISEHNRLYWYRQTLGQGPEFLTYFQNEAQLEKSRLLSDRFSAERPKGSFSTLEIQRTEQGDSAMYLCASSLAGGGGLADTQYFGPGTRLTVL.

This clonotype was counted only a few times. The J gene is TRBJ2-7, the V gene TRBV24-1; D perhaps matches TRBD1 (6 bases). The V and J ends lost 11 bases and 4 bases respectively, with 17 bases between them. CDR3 length: 13 amino acids. Germline loops: CDR1 KGHDR, CDR2 SFDVKD. The CDR3 nucleotides are TGTGCCAGCACAATGCAGGGGTGTTACGAGCAGTACTTC. This codes for CASTMQGCYEQYF.

The chain uses TRBV11-2 and TRBJ2-1; no firm D call. This CDR3 region has 13 residues. Trimming cost V 2 bases and J 6 bases, with 8 bases left between them. The V gene's germline CDR1 is SGHAT and CDR2 FQNNGV. DNA for the CDR3: TGTGCCAGCAGCTTATATTTCAGCAATGAGCAGTTCTTC. It is translated as CASSLYFSNEQFF.

This clonotype was observed once. The chain carries TRBV2 and TRBJ1-2; D ambiguous. The CDR3 runs 15 residues. Germline V gene data show CDR1 as SNHLY and CDR2 as FYNNEI. V was cut by 6 bases and J by 1 base, with 15 bases left in between. The CDR3 loop is CASRPATSINYGYTF. The CDR3 DNA follows: TGTGCCAGCAGGCCCGCTACGTCCATTAACTATGGCTACACCTTC.

This chain uses TRBV29-1 with TRBJ2-5; D remains ambiguous. The germline CDR1 and CDR2 sequences are SQVTM and ANQGSEA. This CDR3 has 16 amino acids. The CDR3 DNA reads as TGCAGTGTCGGCGATGGAGTCTTGACGACGGAAGAGACCCAGTACTTC. It encodes CSVGDGVLTTEETQYF.

The chain couples TRBV29-1 to TRBJ2-5; D gene unclear. In germline, CDR1 is SQVTM, CDR2 ANQGSEA. The germline V and J ends were trimmed by 5 bases and 4 bases, with 20 bases remaining between them. The CDR3 loop spans 15 amino acids. The CDR3 coding sequence is TGCAGCGTTAGTACGATACTTACGGGCGGAGAGACCCAGTACTTC. Translation gives CSVSTILTGGETQYF.

This clonotype was recorded a few times. The rearrangement joins TRBV6-1 to TRBJ1-5; D unresolved. Trimming left V 5 bases short and J 10 bases short, with 15 bases between. There are 13 residues in the CDR3. Per the germline V gene, CDR1 is MNHNS and CDR2 is SASEGT. CDR3 protein: CASSFARTDPQHF. DNA for the CDR3: TGTGCCAGCAGTTTTGCCAGGACGGATCCCCAGCATTTT.

This CDR3 reads CSAGHLNQPQHF. DNA for the CDR3: TGCAGTGCTGGACACCTCAATCAGCCCCAGCATTTT. This chain connects TRBV20-1 to TRBJ1-5; the D gene is possibly TRBD1 (5 bases). Germline CDR1 and CDR2: DFQATT and SNEGSKA (reference sequence). The V end was cut by 5 bases, the J end by 3 bases, with 8 bases between. The CDR3 sequence is 12 residues long.

There are many counts of this clonotype. V is TRBV20-1 and J is TRBJ2-7, with 12 bases identical to TRBD2. CDR1 DFQATT and CDR2 SNEGSKA come from the germline V gene (reference sequence). V gave up 5 bases and J gave up 6 bases; unmatched junction bases: 8. This CDR3 region has 14 residues. The DNA for the CDR3 is TGCAGTGCTCCTACACTAGCGGGAGGAGGCGAGCAGTACTTC. It codes for CSAPTLAGGGEQYF.

This rearrangement joins TRBV6-1 to TRBJ1-6; TRBD1 is a possible D gene (5 bases). Germline V gene sequence: CDR1 MNHNS, CDR2 SASEGT. This CDR3 is built from 14 residues. Trimming left V 5 bases short and J 7 bases short, with 12 bases between. The CDR3 DNA is TGTGCCAGCAGTATTGCAGGGAAGAATTCACCCCTCCACTTT. Its translation is CASSIAGKNSPLHF.

Concerning this clonotype: This may arise from a read error, as a much more abundant clone is one base away. This sequence joins TRBV24-1 and TRBJ1-2; D remains unclear. V was cut by 5 bases and J by 7 bases, with 13 bases left in between. CDR1 and CDR2 from the germline V gene are KGHDR and SFDVKD. CDR3 length: 13 amino acids. CDR3 nucleotides: TGTGCCACCAGTGGACCTCCGGCAGGTGGCTACACCTTC. Amino acids: CATSGPPAGGYTF.

This chain uses TRBV4-3 with TRBJ2-2; possibly TRBD1 for D (6 bases). This CDR3 is built from 15 residues. CDR1 LGHNA and CDR2 YSLEER come from the germline V gene. The V and J ends lost 4 bases and 7 bases respectively, with 16 bases between them. The CDR3 sequence is CASSRGQGFSGELFF. The CDR3 DNA follows: TGCGCCAGCAGCCGGGGCCAGGGGTTCAGCGGGGAGCTGTTTTTT.

The chain has TRBV7-8 and TRBJ2-3; 8 positions match TRBD2. The CDR3 length is 15 residues. V dropped 6 bases and J dropped 2; count of bases not matched to a gene: 7. In germline, CDR1 is SGHVS, CDR2 FQNEAQ. This chain's CDR3 is CASRLLAGPTDTQYF. The CDR3 nucleotides are TGTGCCAGCAGGCTTTTAGCGGGGCCCACAGATACGCAGTATTTT.

The V gene is TRBV19, the J gene TRBJ1-6, with TRBD1 matching 7 bases. The CDR3 runs to 17 residues. The V and J ends lost 11 bases and 0 bases, in that order; junction bases with no gene match: 13. Germline V lookup: CDR1 LNHDA, CDR2 SQIVND (reference sequence). The CDR3 region is CAWRDSRRSSYNSPLHF. CDR3 DNA: TGTGCCTGGAGGGACAGTAGACGAAGCTCCTATAATTCACCCCTCCACTTT.

The gene calls are TRBV4-3 and TRBJ2-7; TRBD1 might be the D (5 bases). V gave up 0 bases and J gave up 6 bases, with 12 bases separating them. The CDR3 totals 14 residues. Germline V lookup: CDR1 LGHNA, CDR2 YSLEER. Written as DNA, the CDR3 is TGCGCCAGCAGCCAAGAGAATGGGGCTGGCGAGCAGTACTTC. It yields the protein CASSQENGAGEQYF.

A single count supports this clonotype. A read error may explain this, as a much larger clone is one base away. The V call is TRBV2, the J call TRBJ2-7; the D gene is possibly TRBD1 (6 bases). The CDR3 has 14 residues. Germline loops: CDR1 SNHLY, CDR2 FYNNEI. V lost 2 bases and J lost 8, with 16 bases in between. This chain's CDR3 is CASSEFIAGDKQYF. The CDR3 coding sequence is TGTGCCAGCAGTGAATTCATAGCAGGGGACAAGCAGTACTTC.

On this clonotype: Because the CDR3 is missing its conserved closing phenylalanine or tryptophan, this is likely a read error. The limits of the CDR3 on the DNA are not certain, so only TCRdb's listed CDR3 is given. The chain is built from TRBV7-2 and TRBJ2-7. The V gene's germline CDR1 is SGHTA and CDR2 FQGNSA. The CDR3 sequence runs 9 residues, both termini included. The CDR3: CASSLADPS.

This clonotype was detected only a few times. The chain links TRBV7-9 to TRBJ1-2; D is unclear. Trimming removed 5 bases from V and 4 bases from J, with 14 bases in between. Germline values: CDR1 SEHNR, CDR2 FQNEAQ (reference sequence). This CDR3 is 14 amino acids long. In nucleotides, the CDR3 is TGTGCCAGCAGCCGTATCCAGGTTAGCTATGGCTACACCTTC. Encoded protein: CASSRIQVSYGYTF.

At least ten counts were recorded for this clonotype. The chain uses TRBV15 and TRBJ1-4; 9 positions match TRBD1. V shed 4 bases and J 8 bases; nucleotides not matched to a gene: 8. The germline V gene has CDR1 LNHNV and CDR2 YYDKDF (reference sequence). The CDR3 consists of 15 residues. The CDR3 DNA sequence: TGTGCCACCAGCATCCCAGGACAGGGGATGGAAAAACTGTTTTTT. The encoded protein is CATSIPGQGMEKLFF.

The genes are TRBV2 and TRBJ2-7; D is tentatively TRBD1 or TRBD2 (5 bases each). V lost 5 bases to trimming and J lost 3 bases, with 14 bases between them. This CDR3 region has 14 residues. In germline, CDR1 is SNHLY, CDR2 FYNNEI. CDR3 bases: TGTGCCAGCAGTTTGAGGGACGGGGTCTACGAGCAGTACTTC. It translates to CASSLRDGVYEQYF.

In this sample, this clonotype turned up many times. The chain is built from TRBV10-3 and TRBJ1-2; D call uncertain. With 0 bases removed from V and 2 bases from J, the gap between germline ends came to 13 bases. The CDR3 extends over 16 amino acids. Germline values: CDR1 ENHRY, CDR2 SYGVKD. CDR3 amino acids: CAISESFGESNYGYTF. The CDR3 nucleotides are TGTGCCATCAGTGAGTCGTTTGGAGAATCCAACTATGGCTACACCTTC.

The gene calls are TRBV2 and TRBJ1-5; D is unclear. Trimming removed 6 bases at V and 7 bases at J, with 13 bases between. The CDR3 has 13 residues. The V gene's germline CDR1 is SNHLY and CDR2 FYNNEI. The CDR3 DNA is TGTGCCAGCAGGAGGGAGTCTAACCAGCCCCAGCATTTT. This sequence encodes CASRRESNQPQHF.